Listed below are T cell receptor beta chains from one sample, sequenced in a study of T-cell reconstitution after alpha-beta-depleted transplantation in children. TCRdb independently ran MiXCR on the PCR reads; one entry per CDR3 protein. The table lists some 500,000 distinct CDR3 sequences, 30% to 35% of them singletons. The specimen was PBMCs from the stem cell graft donor, collected from the stem cell graft. Every receptor here comes from a human donor who donated a stem cell graft to a child with aplastic anemia. The CDR3 runs from the conserved cysteine through the conserved F or W. D genes are given only for firm matches. Not all rows give a size; the values are once, few, many and, for expanded clones, a class.

cdr3_length clone_size d_call j_call v_call cdr3_aa cdr3_nt
12 . . TRBJ1-1 TRBV20-1 CSASNGGTEAFF TGCAGTGCTAGTAACGGGGGCACTGAAGCTTTCTTT
21 . TRBD2 TRBJ2-1 TRBV6-2/TRBV6-3 CASSPRPPTSGRAFGYNEQFF TGTGCCAGCAGCCCCCGTCCACCGACTAGCGGGAGGGCCTTCGGCTACAATGAGCAGTTCTTC
14 few . TRBJ1-1 TRBV6-1 CASSEPFFVTEAFF TGTGCCAGCAGTGAACCGTTTTTCGTGACTGAAGCTTTCTTT
14 few . TRBJ2-1 TRBV5-1 CASSLDQGRNEQFF TGCGCCAGCAGCTTGGATCAGGGCCGCAATGAGCAGTTCTTC
12 . . TRBJ1-2 TRBV20-1 CSAPKWPYGYTF TGCAGTGCGCCAAAGTGGCCCTATGGCTACACCTTC
15 . TRBD1 TRBJ1-2 TRBV6-5 CASSYWDSGGYGYTF TGTGCCAGCAGTTACTGGGACTCAGGGGGCTATGGCTACACCTTC
16 . . TRBJ2-1 TRBV7-2 CASSLDTPSSYNEQFF TGTGCCAGCAGCTTAGATACCCCGAGCTCCTACAATGAGCAGTTCTTC
14 . TRBD1 TRBJ1-1 TRBV29-1 CSVRDRNMNTEAFF TGCAGCGTAAGGGACAGAAATATGAACACTGAAGCTTTCTTT
13 . . TRBJ2-3 TRBV30 CAWSLGYTDTQYF TGTGCCTGGAGCTTGGGGTACACAGATACGCAGTATTTT
15 . TRBD1 TRBJ1-1 TRBV20-1 CSASLHRGSGSEAFF TGCAGTGCTAGCCTCCACAGGGGGAGTGGCTCTGAAGCTTTCTTT
13 . TRBD2 TRBJ2-7 TRBV29-1 CSVDGGTTYEQYF TGCAGCGTTGACGGCGGGACTACCTACGAGCAGTACTTC
19 . . TRBJ2-2 TRBV12-3/TRBV12-4 CASSTSSLAGQRNTGELFF TGTGCCAGCAGTACCTCCTCCCTTGCGGGCCAGAGGAACACCGGGGAGCTGTTTTTT
13 . . TRBJ2-1 TRBV20-1 CSARSGFYNEQFF TGCAGTGCTAGATCGGGATTCTACAATGAGCAGTTCTTC
15 . . TRBJ2-2 TRBV15 CATRDPGRNTGELFF TGTGCCACCAGGGACCCCGGCAGGAACACCGGGGAGCTGTTTTTT
15 . . TRBJ2-1 TRBV6-1 CASRTSSATPAEQFF TGTGCCAGCAGAACCTCTAGCGCCACCCCTGCGGAGCAGTTCTTC
15 . . TRBJ2-5 TRBV5-4 CASSLDRANQETQYF TGTGCCAGCAGCTTGGACAGGGCAAACCAAGAGACCCAGTACTTC
17 . . TRBJ2-6 TRBV12-3/TRBV12-4 CASSPEYGSSGANVLTF TGTGCCAGCAGTCCTGAATATGGGAGCTCTGGGGCCAACGTCCTGACTTTC
18 . . TRBJ1-6 TRBV11-2 CASSLRPPDTSYNSPLHF TGTGCCAGCAGCTTAAGGCCCCCTGACACCAGCTATAATTCACCCCTCCACTTT
16 . TRBD1 TRBJ2-3 TRBV18 CASSLPRQGDTDTQYF TGTGCCAGCTCCCTCCCTAGACAGGGGGACACAGATACGCAGTATTTT
16 . . TRBJ2-7 TRBV7-2 CASSRTAVGGYYEQYF TGTGCCAGCAGCCGTACGGCGGTTGGGGGCTACTACGAGCAGTACTTC
15 . . TRBJ2-5 TRBV5-8 CASSLLAGQQETQYF TGTGCCAGCAGCCTGCTTGCGGGGCAGCAAGAGACCCAGTACTTC
12 . . TRBJ2-5 TRBV29-1 CSGVGVQETQYF TGCAGCGGGGTCGGAGTCCAAGAGACCCAGTACTTC
13 . TRBD1 TRBJ1-2 TRBV12-3/TRBV12-4 CASRFTGAAGYTF TGTGCCAGCAGGTTTACAGGGGCGGCTGGCTACACCTTC
15 few . TRBJ2-3 TRBV28 CASRSPGGRTDTQYF TGTGCCAGCAGATCCCCCGGGGGCCGCACAGATACGCAGTATTTT
15 few . TRBJ2-7 TRBV28 CASSYNQGGPYEQYF TGTGCCAGCAGTTATAACCAGGGGGGTCCCTACGAGCAGTACTTC
14 few . TRBJ1-2 TRBV12-3/TRBV12-4 CASSLVGIFYGYTF TGTGCCAGCAGTTTGGTCGGAATCTTTTATGGCTACACCTTC
14 . . TRBJ1-1 TRBV12-3/TRBV12-4 CASSLAEWGAEAFF TGTGCCAGCAGTTTAGCCGAGTGGGGCGCTGAAGCTTTCTTT
14 . . TRBJ1-1 TRBV10-2 CASTLGHGDTEAFF TGCGCCAGCACCCTTGGACACGGGGACACTGAAGCTTTCTTT
13 once . TRBJ1-2 TRBV11-2 CASSYLGVDGYTF TGTGCCAGCAGCTATCTCGGGGTGGACGGCTACACCTTC
14 . TRBD2 TRBJ2-4 TRBV12-3/TRBV12-4 CATGTSGMRNIQYF TGTGCCACAGGGACTAGCGGGATGAGGAACATTCAGTACTTC
16 . . TRBJ2-5 TRBV1 CTSSHASTRGPETQYF TGCACCAGCAGCCACGCCTCGACCCGGGGGCCAGAGACCCAGTACTTC
15 . . TRBJ2-5 TRBV18 CASSPPGLTAETQYF TGTGCCAGCTCACCACCTGGCCTGACCGCGGAGACCCAGTACTTC
18 . TRBD2 TRBJ2-3 TRBV5-4 CASSLGGTSGTLADTQYF TGTGCCAGCAGCTTGGGTGGGACTAGCGGGACATTGGCAGATACGCAGTATTTT
14 few TRBD1 TRBJ2-1 TRBV12-3/TRBV12-4 CASRADRGHNEQFF TGTGCCAGCAGAGCGGACAGGGGGCACAATGAGCAGTTCTTC
14 . . TRBJ2-1 TRBV7-9 CASSKVGSYNEQFF TGTGCCAGCTCCAAGGTGGGCTCCTACAATGAGCAGTTCTTC
13 . . TRBJ1-6 TRBV27 CASSFRYNSPLHF TGTGCCAGCAGCTTTCGCTATAATTCACCCCTCCACTTT
16 . . TRBJ1-6 TRBV5-4 CASSSPRTGRDSPLHF TGTGCCAGCAGCTCACCACGTACAGGGAGGGATTCACCCCTCCACTTT
15 few TRBD2 TRBJ2-1 TRBV7-3 CASSRGTSGSSEQFF TGTGCCAGCAGCCGAGGGACTAGCGGGAGCAGTGAGCAGTTCTTC
17 . TRBD2 TRBJ2-1 TRBV9 CASSVATSGVSYNEQFF TGTGCCAGCAGCGTAGCTACTAGCGGGGTGTCCTACAATGAGCAGTTCTTC
16 . TRBD2 TRBJ2-3 TRBV24-1 CATSDWAGAGTDTQYF TGTGCCACCAGTGATTGGGCGGGAGCTGGCACAGATACGCAGTATTTT
17 . TRBD1 TRBJ1-1 TRBV6-1 CASRRKRQGTLNTEAFF TGTGCCAGCAGGCGTAAAAGACAGGGCACACTGAACACTGAAGCTTTCTTT
16 many . TRBJ2-1 TRBV5-1 CASSLAPGASGNEQFF TGCGCCAGCAGCTTGGCCCCAGGGGCGTCGGGCAATGAGCAGTTCTTC
17 few TRBD2 TRBJ2-1 TRBV5-3 CARSLLRLAGGPCEQFF TGTGCCAGAAGCCTACTCCGTCTAGCGGGAGGGCCGTGTGAGCAGTTCTTC
16 few . TRBJ1-4 TRBV15 CATSPRTRTTNEKLFF TGTGCCACCAGCCCCCGGACCAGGACAACTAATGAAAAACTGTTTTTT
14 . . TRBJ2-5 TRBV3-1 CASSQDSFLLSQYF TGTGCCAGCAGCCAGGATTCGTTCTTATTGTCCCAGTACTTC
15 . TRBD1 TRBJ1-5 TRBV15 CATSRDRGDNQPQHF TGTGCCACCAGCAGGGACAGGGGAGACAATCAGCCCCAGCATTTT
12 . . TRBJ2-5 TRBV7-3 CASSLELKTQYF TGTGCCAGCAGCTTGGAGCTTAAGACCCAGTACTTC
17 . TRBD2 TRBJ2-1 TRBV5-1 CASSAGTSGRSPNEQFF TGCGCCAGCAGCGCCGGGACTAGCGGGAGAAGTCCCAATGAGCAGTTCTTC
15 . . TRBJ2-3 TRBV7-2 CASSLRGPSQDTQYF TGTGCCAGCAGCTTACGGGGGCCATCCCAAGATACGCAGTATTTT
14 few . TRBJ2-7 TRBV20-1 CSARDPQGRYEQYF TGCAGTGCTAGAGATCCCCAGGGGCGCTACGAGCAGTACTTC